This entry lists 10 T cell receptor beta chains sequenced from one sample in a study of response to subunit inactivated influenza vaccine. TCRdb independently ran MiXCR on the RT-PCR reads; one entry per CDR3 protein. The table includes about 500,000 distinct CDR3 sequences, around 7.9% detected once. The sample here was PBMCs from blood, taken around 25 months after vaccination. The source of these receptors is a man in his fifties or sixties who received an inactivated influenza vaccine.

In this sample, this clonotype turned up many times. The J gene is TRBJ2-3, the V gene TRBV10-3, with TRBD2 matching 13 bases. The V gene's germline CDR1 is ENHRY and CDR2 SYGVKD. Trimming removed 1 base from V and 3 bases from J; junction bases left unmatched: 7. CDR3 length equals 18 residues. This chain's CDR3 is CAISEWITSGRVTDTQYF. As DNA, the CDR3 is TGTGCCATCAGTGAGTGGATAACTAGCGGGAGGGTGACAGATACGCAGTATTTT.

The sample holds many counts of this clonotype. V is TRBV28 and J is TRBJ2-3, with a possible D match to TRBD2 (6 bases). Germline CDR1 MDHEN, CDR2 SYDVKM. Trimming took 3 bases from V and 1 from J, leaving 8 bases between them. CDR3 length: 14 amino acids. Here the CDR3 DNA reads TGTGCCAGCAGTTTGGAGGGGCGCACAGATACGCAGTATTTT. It codes for CASSLEGRTDTQYF.

This clonotype was seen a few times. The chain couples TRBV6-5 to TRBJ2-1; 8 bases match TRBD1. In germline, CDR1 is MNHEY, CDR2 SVGAGI. CDR3 size: 15 residues. The V gene end was trimmed by 0 bases and the J gene end by 7 bases; junction bases not matched to a gene: 5. The CDR3 loop is CASSYSTGGLNEQFF. CDR3 in DNA: TGTGCCAGCAGTTACTCAACAGGGGGGCTTAATGAGCAGTTCTTC.

The table lists this clonotype with a few counts. The chain links TRBV20-1 to TRBJ2-1, with 8 bases lining up with TRBD2. This CDR3 region has 15 residues. V was clipped by 3 bases and J by 2 bases; unmatched bases: 6. From germline, CDR1 is DFQATT and CDR2 SNEGSKA (reference sequence). CDR3 protein: CSARRRGVAYNEQFF. CDR3 in DNA: TGCAGTGCTAGGCGGCGGGGGGTGGCCTACAATGAGCAGTTCTTC.

Comment on this clonotype: In this CDR3 the conserved last residue, phenylalanine or tryptophan, is missing, so a read error is likely. No DNA is shown, since the ends of the CDR3 on it are uncertain; the CDR3 is the one TCRdb lists. This rearrangement joins TRBV7-8 to TRBJ2-1; TRBD1 was called by the table and not checked on the DNA. Germline V gene lookup returns CDR1 SGHVS and CDR2 FQNEAQ. From its first to its last residue, the CDR3 has 15 amino acids. Here the CDR3 reads CASSLAWTGDMGSFS.

This clonotype came up a few times. The CDR3 DNA reads as TGTGCCAGCAGCCCTAGGGCAGGTGAACAGCCCCAGCATTTT. It codes for CASSPRAGEQPQHF. The J gene is TRBJ1-5, the V gene TRBV7-2; no clear D. The CDR3 spans 14 residues. Trimming removed 5 bases from V and 7 bases from J, with 15 bases in between. CDR1 SGHTA and CDR2 FQGNSA come from the germline V gene.

This clonotype was found a few times. J is TRBJ2-2 and V is TRBV3-1, with 9 bases matching TRBD1. CDR3 length equals 15 residues. V was clipped by 2 bases and J by 6 bases; unmatched bases: 4. Germline V gene lookup returns CDR1 LGHDT and CDR2 YNNKEL (reference sequence). CDR3 sequence reads: CASSQTGGSAGELFF. In DNA form, the CDR3 reads TGTGCCAGCAGCCAAACAGGGGGCAGCGCCGGGGAGCTGTTTTTT. Based on the CDR3 plus reference TRBV3-1 and TRBJ2-2, the full variable domain is DTAVSQTPKYLVTQMGNDKSIKCEQNLGHDTMYWYKQDSKKFLKIMFSYNNKELIINETVPNRFSPKSPDKAHLNLHINSLELGDSAVYFCASSQTGGSAGELFFGEGSRLTVL.

In this sample, this clonotype turned up a few times. The chain uses TRBV9 and TRBJ1-1, with TRBD1 matching over 7 bases. Trimming removed 3 bases from V and 1 base from J; junction bases left unmatched: 6. The CDR3 covers 15 residues. CDR1 and CDR2 from the germline V gene are SGDLS and YYNGEE. CDR3 sequence: CASSGNRGPNTEAFF. DNA for the CDR3: TGTGCCAGCAGCGGTAACAGGGGTCCGAACACTGAAGCTTTCTTT.

This clonotype was counted a few times. This sequence joins TRBV9 and TRBJ2-1; no reliable D call. The CDR3 length is 11 residues. The ends were cut back, 0 bases at V and 8 bases at J, with 3 bases in the middle. The germline CDR1 and CDR2 sequences are SGDLS and YYNGEE. CDR3 in amino acids: CASSVEDEQFF. The CDR3 DNA sequence: TGTGCCAGCAGCGTAGAGGATGAGCAGTTCTTC.

The chain uses TRBV12-3 or TRBV12-4 and TRBJ2-1; 9 bases are a match to TRBD1. The CDR3 contains 13 residues. The trim removed 6 bases at V and 6 bases at J, leaving 3 bases unmatched. The CDR3 DNA reads as TGTGCCAGCAGCCAGGGACAGGGCAATGAGCAGTTCTTC. It is translated as CASSQGQGNEQFF.